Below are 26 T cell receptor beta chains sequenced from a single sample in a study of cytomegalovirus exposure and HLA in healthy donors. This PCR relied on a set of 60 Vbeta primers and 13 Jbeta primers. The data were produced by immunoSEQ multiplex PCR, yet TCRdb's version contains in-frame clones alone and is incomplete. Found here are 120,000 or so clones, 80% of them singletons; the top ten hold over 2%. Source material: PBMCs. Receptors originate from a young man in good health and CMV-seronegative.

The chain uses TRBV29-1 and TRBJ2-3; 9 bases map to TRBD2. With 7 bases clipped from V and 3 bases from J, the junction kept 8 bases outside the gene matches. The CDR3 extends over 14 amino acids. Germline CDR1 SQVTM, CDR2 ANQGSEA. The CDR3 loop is CSAPTSGGTDTQYF. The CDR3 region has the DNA TGCAGCGCACCGACTAGCGGAGGAACAGATACGCAGTATTTT.

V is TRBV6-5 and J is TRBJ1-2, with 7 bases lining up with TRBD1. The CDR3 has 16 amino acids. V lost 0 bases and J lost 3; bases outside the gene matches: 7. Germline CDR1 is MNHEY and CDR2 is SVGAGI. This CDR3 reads CASSYSGQGGHYGYTF. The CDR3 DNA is TGTGCCAGCAGTTACTCTGGCCAGGGGGGTCACTATGGCTACACCTTC.

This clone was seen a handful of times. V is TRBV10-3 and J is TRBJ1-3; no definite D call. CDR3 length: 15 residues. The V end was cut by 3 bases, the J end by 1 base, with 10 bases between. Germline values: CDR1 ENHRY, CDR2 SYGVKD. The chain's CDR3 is CAISDTGKSGNTIYF. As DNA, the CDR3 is TGTGCCATCAGTGACACCGGGAAGTCTGGAAACACCATATATTTT.

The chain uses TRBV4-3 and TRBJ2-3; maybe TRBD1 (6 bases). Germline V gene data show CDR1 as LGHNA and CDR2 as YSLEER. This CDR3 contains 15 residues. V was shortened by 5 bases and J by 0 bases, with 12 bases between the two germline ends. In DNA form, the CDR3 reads TGCGCCAGCAGCAAACAGGGATTTAGCACAGATACGCAGTATTTT. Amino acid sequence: CASSKQGFSTDTQYF.

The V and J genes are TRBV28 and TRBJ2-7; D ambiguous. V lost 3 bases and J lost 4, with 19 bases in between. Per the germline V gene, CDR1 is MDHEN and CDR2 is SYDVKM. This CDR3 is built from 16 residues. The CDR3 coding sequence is TGTGCCAGCAGTTTTTATGTCGGGTCAGCGCGTTACGAGCAGTACTTC. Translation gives CASSFYVGSARYEQYF.

CDR3: CASSIDRASEQFF. The CDR3 DNA reads TGTGCCAGTAGTATAGATAGAGCGAGTGAGCAGTTCTTC. The chain uses TRBV19 and TRBJ2-1, with D uncertain. In germline, CDR1 is LNHDA, CDR2 SQIVND (reference sequence). Deletions cut 0 bases from V and 9 bases from J, with 9 bases between. The CDR3 is 13 amino acids.

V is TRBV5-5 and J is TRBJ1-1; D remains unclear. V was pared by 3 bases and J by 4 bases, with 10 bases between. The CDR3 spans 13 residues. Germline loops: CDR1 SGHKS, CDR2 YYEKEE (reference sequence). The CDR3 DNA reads TGTGCCAGCAGCTCTACAGTGAGCACTGAAGCTTTCTTT. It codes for CASSSTVSTEAFF.

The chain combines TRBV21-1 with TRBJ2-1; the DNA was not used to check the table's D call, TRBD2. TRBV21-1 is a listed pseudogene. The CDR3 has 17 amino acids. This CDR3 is CASSKSGRAQFSNEQFF. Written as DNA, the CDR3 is TGTGCCAGCAGCAAAAGCGGGAGGGCCCAATTTAGCAATGAGCAGTTCTTC.

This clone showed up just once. The CDR3 region has the DNA TGTGCCAGCAGCCTGGGACTAGCGGGAGTAGACAATGAGCAGTTCTTC. Amino acid sequence: CASSLGLAGVDNEQFF. This chain links TRBV7-9 with TRBJ2-1; 14 bases fit TRBD2. V was clipped by 5 bases and J by 5 bases; unmatched bases: 5. CDR3 length: 16 residues. Germline assignment: CDR1 SEHNR and CDR2 FQNEAQ (reference sequence).

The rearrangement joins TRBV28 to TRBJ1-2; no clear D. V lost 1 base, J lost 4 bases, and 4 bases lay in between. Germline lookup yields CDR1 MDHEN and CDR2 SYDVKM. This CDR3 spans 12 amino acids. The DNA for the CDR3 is TGTGCCAGCAGTTTATCGGGCTATGGCTACACCTTC. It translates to CASSLSGYGYTF.

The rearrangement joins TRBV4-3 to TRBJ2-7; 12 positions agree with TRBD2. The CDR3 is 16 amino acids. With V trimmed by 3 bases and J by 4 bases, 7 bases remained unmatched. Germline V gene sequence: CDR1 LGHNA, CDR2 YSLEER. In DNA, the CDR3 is TGCGCCAGCAGCCAGGGTGTCGGACTAGCGGGATACGAGCAGTACTTC. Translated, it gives CASSQGVGLAGYEQYF.

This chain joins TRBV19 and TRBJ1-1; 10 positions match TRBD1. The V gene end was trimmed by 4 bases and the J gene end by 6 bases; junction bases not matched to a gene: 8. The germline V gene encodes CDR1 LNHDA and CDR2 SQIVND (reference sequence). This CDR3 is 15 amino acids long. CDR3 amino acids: CASSTPGQGSAEAFF. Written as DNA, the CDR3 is TGTGCCAGTAGTACGCCGGGACAGGGGTCGGCTGAAGCTTTCTTT.

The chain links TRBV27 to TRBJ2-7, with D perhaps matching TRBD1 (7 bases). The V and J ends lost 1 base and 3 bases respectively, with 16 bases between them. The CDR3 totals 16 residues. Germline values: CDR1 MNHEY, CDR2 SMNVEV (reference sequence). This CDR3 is CASSLWGRGDSYEQYF. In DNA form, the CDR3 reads TGTGCCAGCAGTTTATGGGGCAGGGGGGATAGCTACGAGCAGTACTTC.

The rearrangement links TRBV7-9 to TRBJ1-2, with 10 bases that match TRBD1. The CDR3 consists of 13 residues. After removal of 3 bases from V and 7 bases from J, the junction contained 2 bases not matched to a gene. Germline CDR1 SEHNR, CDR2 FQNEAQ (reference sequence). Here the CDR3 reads CASSFGTGAGYTF. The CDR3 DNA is TGTGCCAGCAGCTTTGGGACAGGGGCTGGCTACACCTTC.

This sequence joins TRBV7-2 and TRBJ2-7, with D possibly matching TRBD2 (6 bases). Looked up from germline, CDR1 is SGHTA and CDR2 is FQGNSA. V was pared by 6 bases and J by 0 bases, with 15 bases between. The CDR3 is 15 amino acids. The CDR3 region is CASSSNGGSSYEQYF. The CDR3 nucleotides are TGTGCCAGCAGTTCCAACGGGGGTTCCTCCTACGAGCAGTACTTC.

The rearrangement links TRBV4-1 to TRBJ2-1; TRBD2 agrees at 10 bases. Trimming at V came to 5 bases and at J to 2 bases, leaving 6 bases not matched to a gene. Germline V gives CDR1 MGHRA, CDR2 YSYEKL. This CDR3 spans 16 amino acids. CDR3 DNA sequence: TGCGCCAGCAGCTTTTATAGCGGGAGGCCCTACAATGAGCAGTTCTTC. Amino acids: CASSFYSGRPYNEQFF.

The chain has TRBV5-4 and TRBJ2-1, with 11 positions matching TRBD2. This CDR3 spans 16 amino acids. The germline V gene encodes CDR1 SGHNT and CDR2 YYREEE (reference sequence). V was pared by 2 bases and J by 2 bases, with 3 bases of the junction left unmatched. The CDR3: CASSFRSGRAYNEQFF. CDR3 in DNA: TGTGCCAGCAGCTTTCGTAGCGGGAGGGCCTACAATGAGCAGTTCTTC.

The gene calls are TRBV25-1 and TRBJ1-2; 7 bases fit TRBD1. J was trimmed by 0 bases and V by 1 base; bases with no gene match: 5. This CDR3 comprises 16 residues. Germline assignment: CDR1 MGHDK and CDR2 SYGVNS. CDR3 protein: CASSEFGQGANYGYTF. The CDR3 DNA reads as TGTGCCAGCAGTGAATTTGGTCAGGGGGCTAACTATGGCTACACCTTC.

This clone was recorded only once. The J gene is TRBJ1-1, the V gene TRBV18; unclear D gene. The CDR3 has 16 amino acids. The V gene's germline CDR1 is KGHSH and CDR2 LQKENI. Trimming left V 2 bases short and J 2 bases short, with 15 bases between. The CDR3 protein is CASSPTGGRPNTEAFF. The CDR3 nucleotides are TGTGCCAGCTCACCAACCGGAGGGAGGCCCAACACTGAAGCTTTCTTT. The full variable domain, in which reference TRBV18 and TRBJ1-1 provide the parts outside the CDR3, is NAGVMQNPRHLVRRRGQEARLRCSPMKGHSHVYWYRQLPEEGLKFMVYLQKENIIDESGMPKERFSAEFPKEGPSILRIQQVVRGDSAAYFCASSPTGGRPNTEAFFGQGTRLTVV.

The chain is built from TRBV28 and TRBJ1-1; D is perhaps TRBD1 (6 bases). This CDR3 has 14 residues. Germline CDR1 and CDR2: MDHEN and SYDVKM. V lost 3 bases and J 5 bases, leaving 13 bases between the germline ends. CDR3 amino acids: CASSFRGGWTEAFF. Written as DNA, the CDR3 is TGTGCCAGCAGTTTCAGGGGAGGGTGGACTGAAGCTTTCTTT.

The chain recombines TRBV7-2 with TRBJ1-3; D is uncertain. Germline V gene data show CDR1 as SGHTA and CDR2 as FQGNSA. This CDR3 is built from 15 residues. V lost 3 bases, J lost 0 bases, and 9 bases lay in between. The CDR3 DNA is TGTGCCAGCAGCTTTATTGACACCTCTGGAAACACCATATATTTT. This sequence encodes CASSFIDTSGNTIYF.

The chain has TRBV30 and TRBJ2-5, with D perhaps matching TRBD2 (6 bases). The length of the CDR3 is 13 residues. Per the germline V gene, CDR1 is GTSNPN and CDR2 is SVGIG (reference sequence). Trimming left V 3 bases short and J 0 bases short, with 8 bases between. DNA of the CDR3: TGTGCCTGGAGCGGGAGAAACCAAGAGACCCAGTACTTC. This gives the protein CAWSGRNQETQYF.

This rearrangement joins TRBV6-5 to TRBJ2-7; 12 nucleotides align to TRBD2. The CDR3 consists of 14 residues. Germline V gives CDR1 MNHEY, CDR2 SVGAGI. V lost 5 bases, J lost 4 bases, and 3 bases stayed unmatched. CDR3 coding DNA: TGTGCCAGCAGTCAAACTAGCGGGAGGTACGAGCAGTACTTC. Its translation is CASSQTSGRYEQYF.

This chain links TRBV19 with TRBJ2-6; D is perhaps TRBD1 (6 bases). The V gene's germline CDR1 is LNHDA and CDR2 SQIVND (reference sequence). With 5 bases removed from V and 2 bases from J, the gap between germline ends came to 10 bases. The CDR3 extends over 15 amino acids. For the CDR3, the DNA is TGTGCCAGTAGTGCCACAGGGACTGGGGCCAACGTCCTGACTTTC. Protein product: CASSATGTGANVLTF.

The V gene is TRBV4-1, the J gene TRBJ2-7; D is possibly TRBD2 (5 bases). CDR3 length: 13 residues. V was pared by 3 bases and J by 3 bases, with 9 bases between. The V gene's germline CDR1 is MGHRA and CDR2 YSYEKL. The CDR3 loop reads CASSHDYNYEQYF. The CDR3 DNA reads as TGCGCCAGCAGCCACGACTACAACTACGAGCAGTACTTC.

The CDR3 DNA reads as TGCAGCGTTGAGGGGCAGCCGAACACCGGGGAGCTGTTTTTT. Its translation: CSVEGQPNTGELFF. The chain is built from TRBV29-1 and TRBJ2-2; possibly TRBD1 for D (5 bases). Germline loops: CDR1 SQVTM, CDR2 ANQGSEA. The CDR3 runs to 14 residues. Trimming stripped 3 bases from V and 0 bases from J, with 8 bases between.